Listed below are T cell receptor beta chains from one sample, sequenced in a study of cytotoxic CD8 clonotypes in ibrutinib-treated CLL. Only in-frame clones appear in the TCRdb table, and some are missing; sequencing was by immunoSEQ multiplex PCR. The table lists hundreds of thousands of clones, 79% of them singletons. Sequences were derived from PBMCs, sampled after 12 months of ibrutinib treatment. The receptor set was obtained from a human donor with chronic lymphocytic leukemia. CDR3s leave out the opening cysteine and the closing phenylalanine or tryptophan.

V: TRBV15
J: TRBJ2-1
CDR3: ATSRRGPNEQF

V: TRBV5-1
J: TRBJ1-4
CDR3: ASSSGGAGSEKLF

V: TRBV9
J: TRBJ2-2
CDR3: ASSPSWAGNTGELF

V: TRBV30
J: TRBJ2-5
CDR3: AWWQGAQGTQY

V: TRBV6-1
J: TRBJ1-1
CDR3: ASSEVWGTANTEAF

V: TRBV27
J: TRBJ1-5
CDR3: ASSPRQAPGSNQPQH

V: TRBV9
J: TRBJ2-3
CDR3: ASSVLGRGADTQY

V: TRBV10-2
J: TRBJ2-7
CDR3: ASSPGTGVNEQY

V: TRBV6-1
J: TRBJ1-5
CDR3: ASREHKGSNQPQH

V: TRBV5-1
J: TRBJ2-7
CDR3: ASSLWDSGADEQY

V: TRBV10-3
J: TRBJ1-3
CDR3: AIRPVEAGNTIY

V: TRBV6-5
J: TRBJ1-2
CDR3: ASSRKPDSTYGYT